The rows below give T cell receptor beta chains drawn from one sample of a study of shared clonotypes between healthy human individuals. Assay: immunoSEQ multiplex PCR; the TCRdb copy retains only in-frame clones and omits some. Found here are under 130,000 clones, around 71% of them singletons; the top ten hold approximately 23%. Input material: memory CD8+ T cells sorted from blood. Receptor source: a woman aged 25-40 years in good health. Both conserved end residues are part of each CDR3. The D gene is left open where the match is weak. Not all rows give a size; the values are once, few, many and, for expanded clones, a class.

CDR3 protein,CDR3 DNA,V gene,J gene,D gene,clone size
CASSLSIAGINYNEQFF,TGTGCCAGCAGTTTATCGATTGCGGGGATTAACTACAATGAGCAGTTCTTC,TRBV27,TRBJ2-1,-,-
CASSIDYGYTF,TGTGCCTCAAGTATCGACTATGGCTACACCTTC,TRBV30,TRBJ1-2,-,many
CASSPPGSPLHF,TGTGCCAGCAGTCCCCCAGGGTCACCCCTCCACTTT,TRBV6-5,TRBJ1-6,-,few
CASSQPGLPDSYEQYF,TGTGCCAGCAGCCAACCGGGACTACCCGATTCCTACGAGCAGTACTTC,TRBV14,TRBJ2-7,TRBD2,many
CASSAKQGARAYNEQFF,TGTGCCAGCAGTGCCAAACAGGGGGCGCGCGCCTACAATGAGCAGTTCTTC,TRBV25-1,TRBJ2-1,TRBD1,many
CASSPGTGRLIYGYTF,TGTGCCAGCAGTCCCGGGACGGGACGTCTTATCTATGGCTACACCTTC,TRBV21-1,TRBJ1-2,-,once
CASSLASASTDTQYF,TGTGCCAGCAGCTTAGCGTCGGCTAGCACAGATACGCAGTATTTT,TRBV7-9,TRBJ2-3,-,many
CAISEFAQRDEQYF,TGTGCCATCAGTGAGTTCGCCCAGAGGGACGAGCAGTACTTC,TRBV10-3,TRBJ2-7,-,few
CASSHRTSGIDNEQFF,TGCGCCAGCAGCCACAGGACTAGCGGGATAGACAATGAGCAGTTCTTC,TRBV5-1,TRBJ2-1,TRBD2,many
CASTPLGTRTDEQFF,TGCGCCAGCACCCCTTTAGGGACAAGGACCGATGAGCAGTTCTTC,TRBV5-1,TRBJ2-1,-,-
CASSPLLGGNQPQHF,TGTGCCAGTAGTCCTCTCTTGGGTGGGAATCAGCCCCAGCATTTT,TRBV19,TRBJ1-5,-,many
CASSLSARGGTEAFF,TGTGCCAGCAGCCTCTCCGCGCGGGGTGGAACTGAAGCTTTCTTT,TRBV27,TRBJ1-1,-,-
CASCDRDSPTDTQYF,TGTGCCAGCTGCGACCGGGACTCGCCCACAGATACGCAGTATTTT,TRBV27,TRBJ2-3,-,-
CASTGTSVLGEQFF,TGTGCCAGCACCGGGACTAGTGTGTTGGGTGAGCAGTTCTTC,TRBV6-5,TRBJ2-1,TRBD2,-
CASSVAGGSDEQYF,TGTGCCAGCAGCGTAGCGGGGGGCTCGGACGAGCAGTACTTC,TRBV9,TRBJ2-7,-,-
CAWSVGSGRSYEQYF,TGTGCCTGGAGTGTCGGTAGCGGGAGATCGTACGAGCAGTACTTC,TRBV30,TRBJ2-7,TRBD2,-
CASSGLAGQHTGELFF,TGTGCCAGCAGTGGATTAGCGGGACAGCACACCGGGGAGCTGTTTTTT,TRBV25-1,TRBJ2-2,-,many
CASSYSSGPGQPQHF,TGTGCCAGCAGTTACTCGAGCGGCCCGGGGCAGCCCCAGCATTTT,TRBV6-5,TRBJ1-5,-,-
CSVVGQPNTEAFF,TGCAGCGTTGTTGGACAGCCAAACACTGAAGCTTTCTTT,TRBV29-1,TRBJ1-1,-,-
CASSGTGARGQETQYF,TGTGCCAGCAGCGGGACAGGGGCTCGAGGGCAAGAGACCCAGTACTTC,TRBV7-6,TRBJ2-5,TRBD1,-
CASSYGQDMNTEAFF,TGTGCCAGCAGTTACGGACAGGATATGAACACTGAAGCTTTCTTT,TRBV6-6,TRBJ1-1,TRBD1,-
CASASGTGAGELFF,TGTGCCAGCGCTAGCGGGACTGGGGCCGGGGAGCTGTTTTTT,TRBV6-1,TRBJ2-2,TRBD2,medium-sized
CAISESGGVSYEQYF,TGTGCCATCAGTGAGTCTGGAGGAGTATCCTACGAGCAGTACTTC,TRBV10-3,TRBJ2-7,-,-
CASSRGGLDTEAFF,TGTGCCAGCAGTAGGGGAGGGTTGGACACTGAAGCTTTCTTT,TRBV7-6,TRBJ1-1,-,-
CATSRGRGTNEKLFF,TGTGCCACCAGCAGAGGCAGGGGAACTAATGAAAAACTGTTTTTT,TRBV15,TRBJ1-4,-,once
CATQAKWQETQYF,TGTGCCACACAAGCAAAGTGGCAAGAGACCCAGTACTTC,TRBV27,TRBJ2-5,-,-
CASFQRGSYEQYF,TGTGCCAGCTTCCAGCGAGGTAGCTACGAGCAGTACTTC,TRBV13,TRBJ2-7,-,-
CASRLAGVPFSYEQYF,TGTGCCAGCAGACTAGCGGGAGTACCCTTCTCCTACGAGCAGTACTTC,TRBV28,TRBJ2-7,TRBD2,-
CASRGLAWEGVEQYF,TGTGCCAGCAGAGGTCTAGCGTGGGAGGGGGTCGAGCAGTACTTC,TRBV2,TRBJ2-7,-,once
CASSHNTGELFF,TGTGCCAGCAGTCACAACACGGGGGAGCTGTTTTTT,TRBV6-5,TRBJ2-2,-,-
CASSPDRSEKLFF,TGTGCCAGCTCCCCCGACAGAAGTGAAAAACTGTTTTTT,TRBV18,TRBJ1-4,-,-
CASSATASTSGKYEQYF,TGTGCCAGCAGCGCGACAGCCTCGACTAGCGGGAAATACGAGCAGTACTTC,TRBV7-6,TRBJ2-7,TRBD2,-
CASSVAPGQGGERETQYF,TGTGCCAGCAGTGTGGCTCCGGGACAGGGGGGAGAGAGGGAGACCCAGTACTTC,TRBV25-1,TRBJ2-5,TRBD1,-
CATSRDLKIYGYTF,TGTGCCACCAGCAGAGATCTAAAGATTTATGGCTACACCTTC,TRBV15,TRBJ1-2,-,medium-sized
CASSSTDNTDTQYF,TGTGCCAGCAGCTCGACAGATAACACAGATACGCAGTATTTT,TRBV7-9,TRBJ2-3,-,-
CASSLGAGNLYEQYF,TGTGCCAGCAGCTTGGGGGCAGGGAACCTCTACGAGCAGTACTTC,TRBV5-4,TRBJ2-7,-,few
CASSIVYQGATEQFF,TGTGCCAGTAGTATAGTTTACCAGGGGGCGACGGAGCAGTTCTTC,TRBV19,TRBJ2-1,TRBD1,few
CATSGQGDYGYTF,TGTGCCACCAGCGGACAGGGGGACTATGGCTACACCTTC,TRBV15,TRBJ1-2,TRBD1,-
CSANEIEWGEQYF,TGCAGCGCCAACGAGATTGAGTGGGGCGAGCAGTACTTC,TRBV29-1,TRBJ2-7,-,few
CASSFSQGLEQYF,TGTGCCAGCAGTTTCTCACAGGGGCTCGAGCAGTACTTC,TRBV28,TRBJ2-7,TRBD1,-
CASGQVTDTQYF,TGTGCCAGTGGACAGGTGACAGATACGCAGTATTTT,TRBV19,TRBJ2-3,TRBD1,once
CATSRDSGASNEQFF,TGTGCCACCAGCAGAGATAGCGGGGCTTCCAATGAGCAGTTCTTC,TRBV15,TRBJ2-1,TRBD2,few
CASTGQQNTEAFF,TGTGCCAGCACTGGACAGCAGAACACTGAAGCTTTCTTT,TRBV6-1,TRBJ1-1,-,-
CASSQGQGAGNEQFF,TGCGCCAGCAGCCAAGGACAGGGGGCAGGCAATGAGCAGTTCTTC,TRBV4-1,TRBJ2-1,TRBD1,-
CASSLGTVYGYTF,TGCGCCAGCAGCTTGGGGACAGTCTATGGCTACACCTTC,TRBV5-1,TRBJ1-2,-,-
CASRPPGTSQNQPQHF,TGTGCCAGTAGACCACCCGGGACAAGCCAAAATCAGCCCCAGCATTTT,TRBV19,TRBJ1-5,-,-
CASRTKNVASGGRTDTQYF,TGTGCCAGCAGGACTAAGAACGTAGCGTCGGGAGGGCGCACAGATACGCAGTATTTT,TRBV27,TRBJ2-3,TRBD2,once
CASSQDRSRARDISYEQYF,TGCGCCAGCAGCCAAGATAGGTCCCGGGCCCGGGACATCTCCTACGAGCAGTACTTC,TRBV4-1,TRBJ2-7,-,once
CASSFSGANLLQQYF,TGTGCCAGCAGCTTTTCTGGGGCTAATTTATTGCAGCAGTACTTC,TRBV5-4,TRBJ2-7,-,-